This TCR beta chain stems from a study of metastatic and nonmetastatic thyroid tumors. About the research overall: Repertoires were compared across blood and tumor or nodule tissue from malignant and benign thyroid patients. Study observations and caveats: Versus benign nodules, malignant thyroid tumors reportedly had significantly higher TCR beta diversity, in blood and tumor.

Each patient went into thyroid surgery without having received any treatment. This clone came up once. Its antigen remains unknown. In the source study's methods: Clinicopathological groups differed in CDR3, with these differences serving to build a distant-metastasis classifier for papillary thyroid cancer. TCRdb re-called clones via MiXCR from the PCR reads. These V and J calls derive from TCRdb rather than the authors' analysis. This sample has around 20,000 clones, with 15% to 20% found just once. The sequenced material came from tumor tissue. The TCR originated in a female donor with papillary thyroid cancer or a benign thyroid nodule (not recorded which). Some clones in this sample may be carry-over from other donors' samples.

CDR3 region: CASSPGQGLSETEAFF. CDR3 sequence (DNA): TGTGCCAGCAGCCCGGGACAGGGTCTCAGCGAGACTGAAGCTTTCTTT. The chain joins TRBV7-3 to TRBJ1-1; 9 bases map to TRBD1. With V trimmed by 5 bases and J by 5 bases, 12 bases remained unmatched. From germline, CDR1 is SGHTA and CDR2 FQGTGA. The CDR3 runs 16 residues. Full variable domain (missing parts from reference TRBV7-3 and TRBJ1-1): GAGVSQTPSNKVTEKGKYVELRCDPISGHTALYWYRQSLGQGPEFLIYFQGTGAADDSGLPNDRFFAVRPEGSVSTLKIQRTERGDSAVYLCASSPGQGLSETEAFFGQGTRLTVV.